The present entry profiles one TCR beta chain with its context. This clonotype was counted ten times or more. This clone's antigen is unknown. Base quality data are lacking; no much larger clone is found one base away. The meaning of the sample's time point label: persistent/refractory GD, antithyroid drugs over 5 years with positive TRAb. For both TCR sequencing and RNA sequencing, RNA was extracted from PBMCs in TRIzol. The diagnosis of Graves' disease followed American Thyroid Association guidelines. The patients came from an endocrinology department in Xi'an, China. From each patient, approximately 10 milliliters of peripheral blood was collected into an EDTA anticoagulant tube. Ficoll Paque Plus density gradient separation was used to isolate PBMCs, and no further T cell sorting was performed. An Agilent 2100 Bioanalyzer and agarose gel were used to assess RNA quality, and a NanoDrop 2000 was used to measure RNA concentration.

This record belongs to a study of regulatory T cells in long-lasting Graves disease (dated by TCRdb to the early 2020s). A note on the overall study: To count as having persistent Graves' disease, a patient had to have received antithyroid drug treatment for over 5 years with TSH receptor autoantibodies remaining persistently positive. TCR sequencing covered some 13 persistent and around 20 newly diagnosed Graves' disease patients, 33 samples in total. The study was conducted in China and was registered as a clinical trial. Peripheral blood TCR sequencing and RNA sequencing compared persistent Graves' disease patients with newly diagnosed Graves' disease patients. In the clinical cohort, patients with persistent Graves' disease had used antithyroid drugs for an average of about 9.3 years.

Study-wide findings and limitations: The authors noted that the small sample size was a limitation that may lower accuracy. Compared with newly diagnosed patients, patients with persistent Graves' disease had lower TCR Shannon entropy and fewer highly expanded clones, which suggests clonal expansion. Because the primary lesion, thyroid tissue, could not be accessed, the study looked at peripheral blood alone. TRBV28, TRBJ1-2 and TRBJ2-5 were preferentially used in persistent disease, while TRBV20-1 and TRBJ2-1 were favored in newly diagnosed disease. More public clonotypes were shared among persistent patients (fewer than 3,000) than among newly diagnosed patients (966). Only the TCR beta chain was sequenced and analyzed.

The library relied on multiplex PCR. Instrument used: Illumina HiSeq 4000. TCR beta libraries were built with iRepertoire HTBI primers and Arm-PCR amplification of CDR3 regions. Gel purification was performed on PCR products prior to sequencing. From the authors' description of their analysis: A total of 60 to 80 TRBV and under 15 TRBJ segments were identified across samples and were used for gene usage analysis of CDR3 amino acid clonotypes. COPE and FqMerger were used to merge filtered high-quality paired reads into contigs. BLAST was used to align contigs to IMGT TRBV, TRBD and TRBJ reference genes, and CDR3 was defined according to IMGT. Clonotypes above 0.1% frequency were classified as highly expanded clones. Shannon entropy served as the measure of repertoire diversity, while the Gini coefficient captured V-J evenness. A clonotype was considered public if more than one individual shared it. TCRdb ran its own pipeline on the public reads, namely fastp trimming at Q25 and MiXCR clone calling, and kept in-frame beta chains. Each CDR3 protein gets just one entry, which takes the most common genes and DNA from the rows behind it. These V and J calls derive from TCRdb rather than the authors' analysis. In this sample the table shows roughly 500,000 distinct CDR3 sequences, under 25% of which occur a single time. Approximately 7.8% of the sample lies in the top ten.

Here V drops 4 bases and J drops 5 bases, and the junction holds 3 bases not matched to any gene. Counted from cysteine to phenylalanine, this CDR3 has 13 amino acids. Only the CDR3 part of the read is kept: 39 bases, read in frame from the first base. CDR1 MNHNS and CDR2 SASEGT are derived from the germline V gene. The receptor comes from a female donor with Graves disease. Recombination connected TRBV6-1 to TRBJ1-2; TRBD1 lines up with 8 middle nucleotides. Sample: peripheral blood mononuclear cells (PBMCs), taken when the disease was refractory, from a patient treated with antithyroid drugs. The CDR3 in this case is CASSGDRGYGYTF. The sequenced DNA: TGTGCCAGCAGTGGAGACAGGGGATATGGCTACACCTTC.